This T cell receptor beta chain came from a study of blood T cell repertoires in COVID-19. Study context: Sites across the United States, Italy and Spain contributed samples from acute and convalescent COVID-19.

V lost 0 bases and J lost 5; bases outside the gene matches: 10. The CDR3 runs to 17 residues. Germline CDR1 and CDR2: LGHNA and YSLEER. As processed by the authors: Researchers report that nucleated cell counts were estimated from reference gene primer amplification. Clones were read by immunoSEQ multiplex PCR, and TCRdb kept only the in-frame ones, dropping some. The DNA was the basis for D and trimming; V, J and clone size are from that table. Of some 220,000 clones detected, 84% appear once; the ten largest clones hold less than 2.5%. In this sample, this clone turned up once. The sequence derives from an older woman with acute or convalescent COVID-19. The V and J genes are TRBV4-3 and TRBJ2-1; 7 bases match TRBD1. The material sequenced was peripheral blood. CDR3 DNA: TGCGCCAGCAGCCAAGATTTTTCTAGGGGGCTCAACAATGAGCAGTTCTTC. Protein product: CASSQDFSRGLNNEQFF.